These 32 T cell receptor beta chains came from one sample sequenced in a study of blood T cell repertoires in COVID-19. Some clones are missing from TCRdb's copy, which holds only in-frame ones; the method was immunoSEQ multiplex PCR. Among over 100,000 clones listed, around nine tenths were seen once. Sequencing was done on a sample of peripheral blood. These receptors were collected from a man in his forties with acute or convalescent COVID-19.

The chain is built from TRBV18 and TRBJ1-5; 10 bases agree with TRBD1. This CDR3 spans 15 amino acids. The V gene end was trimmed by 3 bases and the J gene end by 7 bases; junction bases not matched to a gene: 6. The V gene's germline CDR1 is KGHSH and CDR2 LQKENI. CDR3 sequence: CASSPRTGGEQPQHF. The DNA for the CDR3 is TGTGCCAGCTCACCCCGGACAGGGGGGGAGCAGCCCCAGCATTTT.

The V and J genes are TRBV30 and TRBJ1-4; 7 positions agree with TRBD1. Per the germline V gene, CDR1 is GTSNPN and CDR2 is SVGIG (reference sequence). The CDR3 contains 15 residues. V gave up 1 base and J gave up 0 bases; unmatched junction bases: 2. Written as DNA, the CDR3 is TGTGCCTGGAGTGGGGGGACAGCAACTAATGAAAAACTGTTTTTT. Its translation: CAWSGGTATNEKLFF.

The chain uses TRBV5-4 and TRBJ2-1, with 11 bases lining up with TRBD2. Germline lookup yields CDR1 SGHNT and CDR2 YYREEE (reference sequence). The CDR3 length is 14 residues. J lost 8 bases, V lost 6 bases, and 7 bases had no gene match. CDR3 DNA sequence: TGTGCCAGCACCACTAGCGGGAGTAGGGATGAGCAGTTCTTC. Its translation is CASTTSGSRDEQFF. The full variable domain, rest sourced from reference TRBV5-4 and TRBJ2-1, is ETGVTQSPTHLIKTRGQQVTLRCSSQSGHNTVSWYQQALGQGPQFIFQYYREEENGRGNFPPRFSGLQFPNYSSELNVNALELDDSALYLCASTTSGSRDEQFFGPGTRLTVL.

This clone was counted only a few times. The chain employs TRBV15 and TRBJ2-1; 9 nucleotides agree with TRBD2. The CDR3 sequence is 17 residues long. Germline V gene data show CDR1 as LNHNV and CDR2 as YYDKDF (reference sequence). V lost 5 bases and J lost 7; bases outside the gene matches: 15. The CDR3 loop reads CATSGYLTSGRINEQFF. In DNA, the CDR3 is TGTGCCACCAGCGGATACCTGACTAGCGGTAGAATAAATGAGCAGTTCTTC.

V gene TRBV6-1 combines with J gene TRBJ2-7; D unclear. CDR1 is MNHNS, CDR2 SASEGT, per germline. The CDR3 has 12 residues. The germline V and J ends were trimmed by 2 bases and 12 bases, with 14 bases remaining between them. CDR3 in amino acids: CASSELELPLYF. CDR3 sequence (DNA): TGTGCCAGCAGTGAACTAGAACTCCCGCTGTACTTC.

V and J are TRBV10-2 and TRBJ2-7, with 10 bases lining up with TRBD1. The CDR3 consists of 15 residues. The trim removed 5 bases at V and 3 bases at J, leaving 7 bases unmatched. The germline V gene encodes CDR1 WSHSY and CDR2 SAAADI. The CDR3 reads CASSTETGGGYEQYF. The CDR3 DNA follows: TGCGCCAGCAGTACCGAGACAGGGGGCGGCTACGAGCAGTACTTC.

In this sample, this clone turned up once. The CDR3 is CASSQDKHNQPQHF. The DNA of the CDR3 is TGTGCCAGCAGCCAAGACAAACACAATCAGCCCCAGCATTTT. This rearrangement joins TRBV3-1 (or the pseudogene TRBV3-2) to TRBJ1-5, with D hard to call. CDR3 length equals 14 residues. V dropped 0 bases and J dropped 3 bases, with 6 bases sitting between them. CDR1 and CDR2 from the germline V gene are LGHDT and YNNKEL (reference sequence).

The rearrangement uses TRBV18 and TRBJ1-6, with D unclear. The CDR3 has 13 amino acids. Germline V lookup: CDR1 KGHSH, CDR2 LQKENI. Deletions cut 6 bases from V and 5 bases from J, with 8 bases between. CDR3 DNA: TGTGCCAGCTCGGGAGAGAATAATTCACCCCTCCACTTT. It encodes CASSGENNSPLHF.

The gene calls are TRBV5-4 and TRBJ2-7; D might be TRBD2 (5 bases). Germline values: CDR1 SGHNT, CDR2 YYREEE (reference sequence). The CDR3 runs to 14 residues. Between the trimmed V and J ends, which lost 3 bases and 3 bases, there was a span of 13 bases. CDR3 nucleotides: TGTGCCAGCAGCTCGGCCGGTGGAGGCTACGAGCAGTACTTC. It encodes CASSSAGGGYEQYF.

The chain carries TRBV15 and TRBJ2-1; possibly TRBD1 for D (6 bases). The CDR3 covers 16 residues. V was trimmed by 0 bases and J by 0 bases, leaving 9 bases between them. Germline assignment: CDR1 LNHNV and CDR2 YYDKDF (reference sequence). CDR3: CATSRDKTGSYNEQFF. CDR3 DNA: TGTGCCACCAGCAGAGACAAGACAGGCTCCTACAATGAGCAGTTCTTC.

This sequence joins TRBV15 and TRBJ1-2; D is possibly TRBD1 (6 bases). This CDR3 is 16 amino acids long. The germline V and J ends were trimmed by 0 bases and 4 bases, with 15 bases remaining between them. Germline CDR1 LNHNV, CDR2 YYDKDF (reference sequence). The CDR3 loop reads CATSRDRMTGSYGYTF. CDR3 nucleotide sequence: TGTGCCACCAGCAGAGATAGGATGACAGGCTCCTATGGCTACACCTTC. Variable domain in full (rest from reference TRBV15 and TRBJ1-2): DAMVIQNPRYQVTQFGKPVTLSCSQTLNHNVMYWYQQKSSQAPKLLFHYYDKDFNNEADTPDNFQSRRPNTSFCFLDIRSPGLGDTAMYLCATSRDRMTGSYGYTFGSGTRLTVV.

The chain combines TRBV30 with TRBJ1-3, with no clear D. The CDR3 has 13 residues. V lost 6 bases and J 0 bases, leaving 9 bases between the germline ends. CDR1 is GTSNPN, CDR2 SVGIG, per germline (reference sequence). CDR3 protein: CACRLNSGNTIYF. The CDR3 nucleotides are TGTGCCTGTAGACTTAACTCTGGAAACACCATATATTTT. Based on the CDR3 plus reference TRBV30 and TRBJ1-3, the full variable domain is SQTIHQWPATLVQPVGSPLSLECTVEGTSNPNLYWYRQAAGRGLQLLFYSVGIGQISSEVPQNLSASRPQDRQFILSSKKLLLSDSGFYLCACRLNSGNTIYFGEGSWLTVV.

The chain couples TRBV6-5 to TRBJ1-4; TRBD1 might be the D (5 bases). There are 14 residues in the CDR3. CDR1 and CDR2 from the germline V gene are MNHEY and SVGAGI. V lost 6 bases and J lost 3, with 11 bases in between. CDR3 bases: TGTGCCAGCAGAAGGGGTTGGGCTAATGAAAAACTGTTTTTT. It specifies CASRRGWANEKLFF.

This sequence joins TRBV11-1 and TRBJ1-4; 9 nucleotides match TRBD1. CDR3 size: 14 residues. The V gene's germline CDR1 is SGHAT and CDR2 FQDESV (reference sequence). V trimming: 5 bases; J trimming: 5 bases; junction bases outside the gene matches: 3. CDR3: CASSLGTGNEKLFF. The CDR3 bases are TGTGCCAGCAGCCTGGGGACAGGGAATGAAAAACTGTTTTTT.

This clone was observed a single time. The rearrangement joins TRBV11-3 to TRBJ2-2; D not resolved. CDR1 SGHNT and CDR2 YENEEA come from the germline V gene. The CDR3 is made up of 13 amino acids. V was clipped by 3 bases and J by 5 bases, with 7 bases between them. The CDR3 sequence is CASSLVETGELFF. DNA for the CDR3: TGTGCCAGCAGCTTGGTTGAGACCGGGGAGCTGTTTTTT.

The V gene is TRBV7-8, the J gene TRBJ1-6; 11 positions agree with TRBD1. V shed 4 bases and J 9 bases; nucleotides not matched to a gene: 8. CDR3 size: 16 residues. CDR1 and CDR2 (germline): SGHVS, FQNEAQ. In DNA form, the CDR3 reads TGTGCCAGCAGCTCAATGGGACAGGGGGTAGGTTCACCCCTCCACTTT. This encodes CASSSMGQGVGSPLHF.

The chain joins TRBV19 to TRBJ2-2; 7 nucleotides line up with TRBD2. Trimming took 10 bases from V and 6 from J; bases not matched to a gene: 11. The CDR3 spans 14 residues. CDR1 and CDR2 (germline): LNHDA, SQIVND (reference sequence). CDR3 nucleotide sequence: TGTGCCACCAGAGGCCGACTAGCCGCCGGGGAGCTGTTTTTT. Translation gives CATRGRLAAGELFF. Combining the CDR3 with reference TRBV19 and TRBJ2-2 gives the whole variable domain DGGITQSPKYLFRKEGQNVTLSCEQNLNHDAMYWYRQDPGQGLRLIYYSQIVNDFQKGDIAEGYSVSREKKESFPLTVTSAQKNPTAFYLCATRGRLAAGELFFGEGSRLTVL.

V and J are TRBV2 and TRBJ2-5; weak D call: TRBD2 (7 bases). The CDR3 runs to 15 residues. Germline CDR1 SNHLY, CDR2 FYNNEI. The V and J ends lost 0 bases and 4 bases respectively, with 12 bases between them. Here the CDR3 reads CASSEALGGAETQYF. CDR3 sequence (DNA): TGTGCCAGCAGTGAAGCGCTGGGGGGGGCAGAGACCCAGTACTTC.

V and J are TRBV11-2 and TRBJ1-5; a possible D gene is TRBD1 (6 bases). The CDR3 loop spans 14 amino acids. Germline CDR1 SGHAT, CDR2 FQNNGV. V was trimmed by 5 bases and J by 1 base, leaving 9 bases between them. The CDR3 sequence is CASSPTGSNQPQHF. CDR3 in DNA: TGTGCCAGCAGCCCGACAGGCAGCAATCAGCCCCAGCATTTT.

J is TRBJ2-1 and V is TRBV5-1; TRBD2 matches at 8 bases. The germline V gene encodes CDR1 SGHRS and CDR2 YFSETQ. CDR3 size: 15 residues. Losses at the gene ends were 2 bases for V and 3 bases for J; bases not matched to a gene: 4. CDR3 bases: TGCGCCAGCAGCTTAACAGCGGGAGACTACAATGAGCAGTTCTTC. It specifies CASSLTAGDYNEQFF.

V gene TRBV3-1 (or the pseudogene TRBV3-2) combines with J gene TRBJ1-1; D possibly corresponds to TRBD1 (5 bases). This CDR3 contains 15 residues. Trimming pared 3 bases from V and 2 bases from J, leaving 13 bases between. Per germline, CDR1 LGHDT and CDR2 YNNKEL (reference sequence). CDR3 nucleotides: TGTGCCAGCAGCCACCCAGGCTGGGGCAACACTGAAGCTTTCTTT. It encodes CASSHPGWGNTEAFF.

CDR3 in DNA: TGTGCCAGCAGCTTTGGGTTTGGGCAGGGGGTCATTCTAGGCAATCAGCCCCAGCATTTT. It specifies CASSFGFGQGVILGNQPQHF. The rearrangement joins TRBV7-8 to TRBJ1-5; 7 bases are a match to TRBD1. Germline assignment: CDR1 SGHVS and CDR2 FQNEAQ. Unmatched junction bases numbered 19, after V lost 3 bases and J lost 2 bases. CDR3 length: 20 amino acids.

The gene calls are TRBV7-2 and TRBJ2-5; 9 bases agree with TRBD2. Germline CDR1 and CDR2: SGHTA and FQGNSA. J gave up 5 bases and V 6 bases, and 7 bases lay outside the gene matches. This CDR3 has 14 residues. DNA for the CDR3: TGTGCCAGCAGGAAGCGGGAGGAGAGGGAGACCCAGTACTTC. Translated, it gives CASRKREERETQYF.

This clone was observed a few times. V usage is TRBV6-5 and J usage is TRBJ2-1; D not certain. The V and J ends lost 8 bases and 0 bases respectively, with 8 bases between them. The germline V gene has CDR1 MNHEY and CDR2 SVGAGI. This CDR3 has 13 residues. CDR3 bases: TGTGCCAGCCATTCGGGCTCCTACAATGAGCAGTTCTTC. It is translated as CASHSGSYNEQFF.

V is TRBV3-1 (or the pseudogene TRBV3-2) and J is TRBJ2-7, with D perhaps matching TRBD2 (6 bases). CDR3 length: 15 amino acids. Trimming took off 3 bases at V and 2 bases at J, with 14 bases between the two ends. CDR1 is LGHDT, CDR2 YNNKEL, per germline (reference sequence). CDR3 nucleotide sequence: TGTGCCAGCAGCCAGGGAGGTCTCCCACCCTACGAGCAGTACTTC. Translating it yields CASSQGGLPPYEQYF.

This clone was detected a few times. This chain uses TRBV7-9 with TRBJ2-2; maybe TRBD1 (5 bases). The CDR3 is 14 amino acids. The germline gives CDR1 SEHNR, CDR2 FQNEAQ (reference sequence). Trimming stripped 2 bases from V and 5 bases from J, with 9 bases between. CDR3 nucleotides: TGTGCCAGCAGCTTATTTTCAGGGACCGGGGAGCTGTTTTTT. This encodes CASSLFSGTGELFF.

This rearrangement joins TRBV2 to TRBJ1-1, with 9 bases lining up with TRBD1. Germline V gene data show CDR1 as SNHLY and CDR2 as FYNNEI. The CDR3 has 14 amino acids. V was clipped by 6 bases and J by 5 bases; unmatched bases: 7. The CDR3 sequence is CASRADRGGTEAFF. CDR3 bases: TGTGCCAGCAGAGCCGACAGGGGGGGAACTGAAGCTTTCTTT.

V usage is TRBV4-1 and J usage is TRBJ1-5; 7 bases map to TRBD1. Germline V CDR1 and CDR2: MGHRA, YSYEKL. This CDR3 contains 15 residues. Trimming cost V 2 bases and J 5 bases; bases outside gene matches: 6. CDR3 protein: CASSQRQGGYQPQHF. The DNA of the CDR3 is TGCGCCAGCAGCCAAAGACAGGGCGGGTATCAGCCCCAGCATTTT.

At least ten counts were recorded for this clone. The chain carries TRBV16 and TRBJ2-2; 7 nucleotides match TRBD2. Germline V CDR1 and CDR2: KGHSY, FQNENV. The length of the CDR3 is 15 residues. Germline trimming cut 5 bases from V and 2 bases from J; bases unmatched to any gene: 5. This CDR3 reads CASSGTTANTGELFF. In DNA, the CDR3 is TGTGCCAGCAGCGGGACTACCGCCAACACCGGGGAGCTGTTTTTT.

In DNA form, the CDR3 reads TGTGCCAGCAGCTTAGATCGCCAGGGGAACACTGAAGCTTTCTTT. Translating gives CASSLDRQGNTEAFF. V and J are TRBV11-2 and TRBJ1-1, with D perhaps TRBD1 (5 bases). The V end was cut by 0 bases, the J end by 1 base, with 9 bases between. Germline CDR1 and CDR2: SGHAT and FQNNGV. The CDR3 sequence is 15 residues long. The full variable domain, completed using reference TRBV11-2 and TRBJ1-1, is EAGVAQSPRYKIIEKRQSVAFWCNPISGHATLYWYQQILGQGPKLLIQFQNNGVVDDSQLPKDRFSAERLKGVDSTLKIQPAKLEDSAVYLCASSLDRQGNTEAFFGQGTRLTVV.

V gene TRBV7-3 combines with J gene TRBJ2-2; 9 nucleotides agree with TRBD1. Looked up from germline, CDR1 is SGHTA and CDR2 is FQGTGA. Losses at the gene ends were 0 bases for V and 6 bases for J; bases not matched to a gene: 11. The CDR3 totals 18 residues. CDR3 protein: CASSLTGGQGPGSGELFF. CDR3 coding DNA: TGTGCCAGCAGCTTAACGGGCGGACAGGGGCCGGGTTCCGGGGAGCTGTTTTTT.

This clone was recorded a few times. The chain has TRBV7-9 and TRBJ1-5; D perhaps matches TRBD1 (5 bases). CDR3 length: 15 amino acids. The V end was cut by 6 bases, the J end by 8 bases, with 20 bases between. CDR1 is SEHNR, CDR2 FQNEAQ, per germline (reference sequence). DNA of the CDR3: TGTGCCAGCAGTCCACCTGGCGGGGGTGGGGAGCCCCAGCATTTT. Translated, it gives CASSPPGGGGEPQHF.